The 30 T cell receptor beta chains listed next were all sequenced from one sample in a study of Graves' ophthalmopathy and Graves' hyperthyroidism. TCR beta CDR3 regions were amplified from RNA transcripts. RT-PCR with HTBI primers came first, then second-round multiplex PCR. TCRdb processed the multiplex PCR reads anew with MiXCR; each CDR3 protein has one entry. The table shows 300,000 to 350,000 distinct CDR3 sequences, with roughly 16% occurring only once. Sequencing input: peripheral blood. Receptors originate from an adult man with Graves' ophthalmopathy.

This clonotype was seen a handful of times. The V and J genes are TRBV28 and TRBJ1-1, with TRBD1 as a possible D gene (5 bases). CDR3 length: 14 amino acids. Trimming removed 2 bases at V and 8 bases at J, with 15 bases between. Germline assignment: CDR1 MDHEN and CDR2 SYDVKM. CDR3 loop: CASSLEGALLEAFF. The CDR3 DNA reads TGTGCCAGCAGTTTAGAAGGGGCGCTATTAGAAGCTTTCTTT.

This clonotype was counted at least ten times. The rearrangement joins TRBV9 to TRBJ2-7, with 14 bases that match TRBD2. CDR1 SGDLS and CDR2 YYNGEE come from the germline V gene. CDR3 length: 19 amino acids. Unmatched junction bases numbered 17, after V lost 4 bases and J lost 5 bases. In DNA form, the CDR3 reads TGTGCCAGCAGCCTCCGTGGGACTAGCGGGAGAGCCGCTTTGGACGAGCAGTACTTC. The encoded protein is CASSLRGTSGRAALDEQYF.

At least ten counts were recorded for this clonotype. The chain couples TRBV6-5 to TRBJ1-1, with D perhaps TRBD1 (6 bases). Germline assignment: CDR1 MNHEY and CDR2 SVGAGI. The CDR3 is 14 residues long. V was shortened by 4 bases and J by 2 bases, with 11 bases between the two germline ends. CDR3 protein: CASSSGQLNTEAFF. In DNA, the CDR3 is TGTGCCAGCAGTTCTGGACAGCTTAACACTGAAGCTTTCTTT.

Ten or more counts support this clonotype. The CDR3 spells CASSLRDSPLHF. For the CDR3, the DNA is TGTGCCAGCAGTTTAAGGGATTCACCCCTCCACTTT. The chain carries TRBV12-3 or TRBV12-4 and TRBJ1-6; D remains unclear. Trimming cost V 2 bases and J 8 bases, with 4 bases left between them. The CDR3 has 12 amino acids.

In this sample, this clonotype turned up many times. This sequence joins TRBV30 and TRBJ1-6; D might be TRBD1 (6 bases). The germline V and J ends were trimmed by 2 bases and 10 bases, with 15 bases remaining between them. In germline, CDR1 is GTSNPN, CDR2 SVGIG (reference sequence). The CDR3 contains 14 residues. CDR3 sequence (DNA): TGTGCCTGGAGTCCCGGGACACAAGGCTCACCCCTCCACTTT. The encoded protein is CAWSPGTQGSPLHF.

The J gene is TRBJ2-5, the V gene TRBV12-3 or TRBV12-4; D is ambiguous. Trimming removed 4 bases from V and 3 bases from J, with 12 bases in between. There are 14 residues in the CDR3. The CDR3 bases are TGTGCCAGCAGTTCCCTTTGGACCGAAGAGACCCAGTACTTC. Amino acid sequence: CASSSLWTEETQYF.

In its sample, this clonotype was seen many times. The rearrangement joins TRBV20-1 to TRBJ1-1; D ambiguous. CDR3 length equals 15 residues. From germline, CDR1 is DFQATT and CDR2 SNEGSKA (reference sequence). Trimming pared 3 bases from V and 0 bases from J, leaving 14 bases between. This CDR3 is CSASIDGRMNTEAFF. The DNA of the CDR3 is TGCAGTGCTAGCATAGATGGACGGATGAACACTGAAGCTTTCTTT.

CDR3 in amino acids: CASSEGTGGPGELFF. The CDR3 DNA follows: TGTGCCAGCAGTGAAGGGACAGGGGGCCCCGGGGAGCTGTTTTTT. This sequence joins TRBV6-1 and TRBJ2-2; 11 bases line up with TRBD1. Germline V gene lookup returns CDR1 MNHNS and CDR2 SASEGT. The CDR3 contains 15 residues. With V trimmed by 1 base and J by 6 bases, 1 base remained unmatched.

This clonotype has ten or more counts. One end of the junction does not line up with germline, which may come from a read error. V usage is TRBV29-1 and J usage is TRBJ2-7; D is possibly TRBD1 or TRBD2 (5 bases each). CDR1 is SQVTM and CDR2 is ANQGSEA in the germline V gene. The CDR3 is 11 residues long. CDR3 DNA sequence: TGCAGCGTTGTCTGGGTGGCAGGGAGTTGCTTC. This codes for CSVVWVAGSCF.

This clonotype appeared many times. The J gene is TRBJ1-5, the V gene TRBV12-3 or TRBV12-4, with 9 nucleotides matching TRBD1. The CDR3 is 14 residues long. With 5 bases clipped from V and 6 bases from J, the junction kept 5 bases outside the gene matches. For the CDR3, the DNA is TGTGCCAGCAGTACCACAGGGGGCGTTCAGCCCCAGCATTTT. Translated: CASSTTGGVQPQHF.

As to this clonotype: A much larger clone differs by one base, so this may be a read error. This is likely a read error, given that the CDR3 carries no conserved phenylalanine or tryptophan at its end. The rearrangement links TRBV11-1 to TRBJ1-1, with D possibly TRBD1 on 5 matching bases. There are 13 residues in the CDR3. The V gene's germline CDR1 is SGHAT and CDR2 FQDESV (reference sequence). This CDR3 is CDSSLGHPTEAFL. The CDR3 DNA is TGTGACAGCAGCCTAGGACACCCCACTGAAGCTTTCCTT.

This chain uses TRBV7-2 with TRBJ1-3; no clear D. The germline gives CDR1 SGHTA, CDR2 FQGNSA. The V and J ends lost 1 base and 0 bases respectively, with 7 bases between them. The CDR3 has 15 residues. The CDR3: CASSLGHGSGNTIYF. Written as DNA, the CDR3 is TGTGCCAGCAGCTTAGGGCACGGCTCTGGAAACACCATATATTTT.

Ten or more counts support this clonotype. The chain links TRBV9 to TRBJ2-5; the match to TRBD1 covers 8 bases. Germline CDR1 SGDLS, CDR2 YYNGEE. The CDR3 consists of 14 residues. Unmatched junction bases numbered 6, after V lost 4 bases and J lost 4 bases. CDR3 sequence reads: CASSLTQGAETQYF. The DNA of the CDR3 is TGTGCCAGCAGCCTAACCCAGGGGGCAGAGACCCAGTACTTC.

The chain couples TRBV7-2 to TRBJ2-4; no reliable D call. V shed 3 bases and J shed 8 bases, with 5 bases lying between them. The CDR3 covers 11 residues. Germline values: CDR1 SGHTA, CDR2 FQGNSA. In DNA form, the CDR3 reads TGTGCCAGCAGCTTCACAGACATTCAGTACTTC. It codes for CASSFTDIQYF. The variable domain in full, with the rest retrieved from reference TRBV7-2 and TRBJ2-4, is GAGVSQSPSNKVTEKGKDVELRCDPISGHTALYWYRQSLGQGLEFLIYFQGNSAPDKSGLPSDRFSAERTGGSVSTLTIQRTQQEDSAVYLCASSFTDIQYFGAGTRLSVL.

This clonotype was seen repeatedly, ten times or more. CDR3 protein: CASSPPAGTGVETQYF. Here the CDR3 DNA reads TGTGCCAGCAGCCCCCCCGCAGGGACAGGGGTAGAGACCCAGTACTTC. The chain joins TRBV6-1 to TRBJ2-5, with 10 bases that match TRBD1. CDR1 is MNHNS, CDR2 SASEGT, per germline. The V segment lost 6 bases and the J segment 4 bases; nucleotides outside the gene matches: 11. This CDR3 region has 16 residues.

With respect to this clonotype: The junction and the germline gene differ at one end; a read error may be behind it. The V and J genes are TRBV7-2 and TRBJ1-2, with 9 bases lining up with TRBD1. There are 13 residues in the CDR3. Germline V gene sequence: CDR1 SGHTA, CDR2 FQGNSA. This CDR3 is CASSPGTGLPYSF. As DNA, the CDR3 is TGTGCCAGCAGCCCCGGGACAGGGCTACCTTATTCCTTC.

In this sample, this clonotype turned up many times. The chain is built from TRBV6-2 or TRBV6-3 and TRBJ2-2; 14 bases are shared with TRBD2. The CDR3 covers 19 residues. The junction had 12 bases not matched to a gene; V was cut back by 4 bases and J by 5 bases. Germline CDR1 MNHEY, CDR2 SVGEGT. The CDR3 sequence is CASSSHQGLAGVRTGELFF. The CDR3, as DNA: TGTGCCAGCAGTTCACACCAGGGACTAGCGGGAGTTCGGACCGGGGAGCTGTTTTTT.

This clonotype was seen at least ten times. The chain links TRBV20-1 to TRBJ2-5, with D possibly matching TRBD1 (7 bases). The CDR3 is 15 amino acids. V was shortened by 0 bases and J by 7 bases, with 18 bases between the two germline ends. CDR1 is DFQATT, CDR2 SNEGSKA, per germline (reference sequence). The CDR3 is CSARDSRGQGGTQYF. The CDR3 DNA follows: TGCAGTGCTAGAGATTCCCGGGGGCAGGGGGGGACCCAGTACTTC.

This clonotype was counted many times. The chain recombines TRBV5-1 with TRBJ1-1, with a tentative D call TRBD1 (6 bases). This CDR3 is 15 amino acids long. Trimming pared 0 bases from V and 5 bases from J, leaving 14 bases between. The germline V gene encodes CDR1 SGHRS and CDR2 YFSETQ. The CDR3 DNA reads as TGCGCCAGCAGCTTGGCCGTGGGGGCGGGGACTGAAGCTTTCTTT. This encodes CASSLAVGAGTEAFF.

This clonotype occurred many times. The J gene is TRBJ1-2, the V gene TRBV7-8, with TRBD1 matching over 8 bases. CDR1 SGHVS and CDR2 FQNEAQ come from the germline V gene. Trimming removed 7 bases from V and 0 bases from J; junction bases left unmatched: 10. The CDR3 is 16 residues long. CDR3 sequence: CASTTPGQAANYGYTF. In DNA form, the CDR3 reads TGTGCCAGCACCACCCCGGGACAGGCCGCTAACTATGGCTACACCTTC. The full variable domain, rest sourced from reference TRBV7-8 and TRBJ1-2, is GAGVSQSPRYKVAKRGQDVALRCDPISGHVSLFWYQQALGQGPEFLTYFQNEAQLDKSGLPSDRFFAERPEGSVSTLKIQRTQQEDSAVYLCASTTPGQAANYGYTFGSGTRLTVV.

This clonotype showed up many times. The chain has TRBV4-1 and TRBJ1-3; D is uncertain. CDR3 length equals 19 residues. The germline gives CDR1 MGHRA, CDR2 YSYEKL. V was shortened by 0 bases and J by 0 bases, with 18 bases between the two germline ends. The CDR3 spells CASSQDFRLVGDSGNTIYF. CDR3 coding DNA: TGCGCCAGCAGCCAAGATTTTCGGTTGGTGGGAGACTCTGGAAACACCATATATTTT.

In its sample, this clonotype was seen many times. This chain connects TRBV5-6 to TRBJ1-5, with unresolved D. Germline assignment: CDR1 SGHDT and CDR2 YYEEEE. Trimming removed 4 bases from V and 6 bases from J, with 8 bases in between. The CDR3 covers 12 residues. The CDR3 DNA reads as TGTGCCAGCAGCCTCCAGACTCAGCCCCAGCATTTT. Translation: CASSLQTQPQHF.

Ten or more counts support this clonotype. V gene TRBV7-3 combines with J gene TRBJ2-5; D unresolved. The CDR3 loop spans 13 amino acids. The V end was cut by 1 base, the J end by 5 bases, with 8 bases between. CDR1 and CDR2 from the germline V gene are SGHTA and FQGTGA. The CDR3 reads CASSLKNGETQYF. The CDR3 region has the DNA TGTGCCAGCAGCTTAAAAAACGGGGAGACCCAGTACTTC.

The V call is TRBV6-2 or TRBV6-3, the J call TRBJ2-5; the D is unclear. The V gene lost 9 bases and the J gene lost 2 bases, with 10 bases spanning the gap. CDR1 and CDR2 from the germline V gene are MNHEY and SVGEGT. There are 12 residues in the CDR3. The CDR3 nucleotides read TGTGCCAGATCAATCCCACAAGAGACCCAGTACTTC. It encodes CARSIPQETQYF.

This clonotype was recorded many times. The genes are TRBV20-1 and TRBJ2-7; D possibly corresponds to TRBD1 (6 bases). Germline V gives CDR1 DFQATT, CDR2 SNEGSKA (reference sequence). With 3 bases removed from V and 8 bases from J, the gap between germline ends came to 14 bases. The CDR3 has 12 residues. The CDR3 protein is CSARVGQPKQYF. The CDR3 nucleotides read TGCAGTGCTAGGGTCGGACAGCCGAAGCAGTACTTC.

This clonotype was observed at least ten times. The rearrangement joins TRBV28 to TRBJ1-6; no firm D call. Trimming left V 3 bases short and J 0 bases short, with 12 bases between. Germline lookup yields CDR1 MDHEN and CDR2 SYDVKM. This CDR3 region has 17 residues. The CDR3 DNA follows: TGTGCCAGCAGTTTTCTTCCGAAATCCTCCTATAATTCACCCCTCCACTTT. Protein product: CASSFLPKSSYNSPLHF.

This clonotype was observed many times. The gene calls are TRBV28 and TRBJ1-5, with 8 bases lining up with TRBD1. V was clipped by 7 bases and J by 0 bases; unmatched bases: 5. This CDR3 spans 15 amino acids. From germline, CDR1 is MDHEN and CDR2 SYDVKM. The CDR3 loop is CASTEQGVSNQPQHF. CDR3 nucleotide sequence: TGTGCCAGCACAGAACAGGGGGTTAGCAATCAGCCCCAGCATTTT. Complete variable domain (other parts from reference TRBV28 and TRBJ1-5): DVKVTQSSRYLVKRTGEKVFLECVQDMDHENMFWYRQDPGLGLRLIYFSYDVKMKEKGDIPEGYSVSREKKERFSLILESASTNQTSMYLCASTEQGVSNQPQHFGDGTRLSIL.

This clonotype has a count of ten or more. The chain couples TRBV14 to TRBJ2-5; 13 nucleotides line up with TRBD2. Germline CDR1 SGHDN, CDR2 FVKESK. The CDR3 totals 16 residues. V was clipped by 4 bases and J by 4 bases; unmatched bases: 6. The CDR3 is CASSPGGTSGTETQYF. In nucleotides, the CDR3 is TGTGCCAGCAGCCCAGGGGGGACTAGCGGGACAGAGACCCAGTACTTC.

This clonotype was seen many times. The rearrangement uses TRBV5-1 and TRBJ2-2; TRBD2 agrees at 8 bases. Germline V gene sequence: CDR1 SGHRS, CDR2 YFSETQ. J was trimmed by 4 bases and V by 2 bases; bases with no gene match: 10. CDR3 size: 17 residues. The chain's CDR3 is CASSLAGESASTGELFF. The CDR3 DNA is TGCGCCAGCAGCTTAGCGGGAGAGTCAGCAAGCACCGGGGAGCTGTTTTTT.

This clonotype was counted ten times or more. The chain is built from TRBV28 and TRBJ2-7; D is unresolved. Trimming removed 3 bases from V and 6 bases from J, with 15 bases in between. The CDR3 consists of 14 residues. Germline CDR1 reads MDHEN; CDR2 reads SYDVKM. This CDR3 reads CASSFPEVATEQYF. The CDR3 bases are TGTGCCAGCAGTTTCCCCGAGGTCGCGACCGAGCAGTACTTC.